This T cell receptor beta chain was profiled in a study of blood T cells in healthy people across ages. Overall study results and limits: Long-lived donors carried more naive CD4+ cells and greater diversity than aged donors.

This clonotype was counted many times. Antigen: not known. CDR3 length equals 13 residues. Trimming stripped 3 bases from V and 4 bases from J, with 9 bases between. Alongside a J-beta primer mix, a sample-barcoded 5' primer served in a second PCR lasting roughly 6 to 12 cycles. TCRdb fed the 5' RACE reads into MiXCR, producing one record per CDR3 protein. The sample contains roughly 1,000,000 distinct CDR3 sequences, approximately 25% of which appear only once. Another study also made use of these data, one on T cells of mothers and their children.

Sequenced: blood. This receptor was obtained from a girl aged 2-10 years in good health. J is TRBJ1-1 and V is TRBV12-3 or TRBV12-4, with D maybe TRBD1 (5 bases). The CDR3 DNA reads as TGTGCCAGCAGTTTTTCCGGGGGCACTGAAGCTTTCTTT. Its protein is CASSFSGGTEAFF.